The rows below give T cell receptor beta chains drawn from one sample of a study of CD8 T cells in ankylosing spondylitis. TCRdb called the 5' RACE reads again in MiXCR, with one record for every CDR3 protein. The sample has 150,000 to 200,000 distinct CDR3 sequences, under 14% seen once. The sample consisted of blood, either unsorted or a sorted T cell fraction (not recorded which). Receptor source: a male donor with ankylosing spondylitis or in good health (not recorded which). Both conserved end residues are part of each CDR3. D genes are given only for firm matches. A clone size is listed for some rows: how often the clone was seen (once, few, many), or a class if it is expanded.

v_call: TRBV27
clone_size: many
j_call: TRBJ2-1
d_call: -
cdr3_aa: CASSLEGGSSSYNEQFF
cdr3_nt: TGTGCCAGCAGTTTAGAGGGGGGTTCGAGCTCCTACAATGAGCAGTTCTTC

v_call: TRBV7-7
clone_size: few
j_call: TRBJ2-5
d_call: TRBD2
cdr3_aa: CASSLGGGRQKTQYF
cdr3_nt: TGTGCCAGCAGTCTCGGCGGGGGAAGACAAAAGACCCAGTACTTC

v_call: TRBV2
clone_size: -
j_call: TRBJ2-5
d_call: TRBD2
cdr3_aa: CASRAGGGAGETQYF
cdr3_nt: TGTGCCAGCAGAGCGGGGGGGGGAGCAGGGGAGACCCAGTACTTC

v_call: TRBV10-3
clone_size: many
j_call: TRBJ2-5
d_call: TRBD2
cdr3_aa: CAIRRDYVQETQYF
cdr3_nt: TGTGCCATCAGACGGGACTACGTACAAGAGACCCAGTACTTC

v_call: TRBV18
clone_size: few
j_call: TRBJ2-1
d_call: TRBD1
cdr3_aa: CASSRVGQGDNNEQFF
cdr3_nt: TGTGCCAGCTCACGGGTTGGACAGGGGGATAACAATGAGCAGTTCTTC

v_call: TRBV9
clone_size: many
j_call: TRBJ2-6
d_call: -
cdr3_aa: CASSVAPTTGANVLTF
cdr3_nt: TGTGCCAGCAGCGTAGCCCCCACTACTGGGGCCAACGTCCTGACTTTC

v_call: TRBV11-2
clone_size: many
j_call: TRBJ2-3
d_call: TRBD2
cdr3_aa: CASSLGLAGGADTQYF
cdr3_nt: TGTGCCAGCAGCCTGGGCTTGGCGGGGGGAGCAGATACGCAGTATTTT

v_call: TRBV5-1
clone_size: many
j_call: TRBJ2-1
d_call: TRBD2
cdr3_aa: CASSAGPSGNNEQFF
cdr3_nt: TGCGCCAGCAGCGCGGGGCCTAGCGGGAACAATGAGCAGTTCTTC

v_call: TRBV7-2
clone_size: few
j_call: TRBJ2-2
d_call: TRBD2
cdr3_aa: CASSLDSGSSGELFF
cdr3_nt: TGTGCCAGCAGCTTAGATAGCGGGAGTTCCGGGGAGCTGTTTTTT

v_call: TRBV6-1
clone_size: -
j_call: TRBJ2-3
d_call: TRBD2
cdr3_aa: CASSLGLAGAFADTQYF
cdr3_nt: TGTGCCAGCAGCTTGGGACTAGCGGGAGCATTCGCAGATACGCAGTATTTT

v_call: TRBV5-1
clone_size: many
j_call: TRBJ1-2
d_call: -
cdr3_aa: CASSLVGPSNYGYTF
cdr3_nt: TGCGCCAGCAGCTTGGTAGGACCGTCTAACTATGGCTACACCTTC

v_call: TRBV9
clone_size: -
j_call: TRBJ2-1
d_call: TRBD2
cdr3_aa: CASSVGTSGSNEQFF
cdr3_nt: TGCGCCAGCAGCGTAGGGACTAGCGGGAGCAATGAGCAGTTCTTC

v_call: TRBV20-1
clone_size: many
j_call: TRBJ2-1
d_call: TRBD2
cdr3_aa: CSASGGLAGGQTYNEQFF
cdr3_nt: TGCAGTGCTAGCGGTGGTCTAGCGGGGGGCCAAACCTACAATGAGCAGTTCTTC

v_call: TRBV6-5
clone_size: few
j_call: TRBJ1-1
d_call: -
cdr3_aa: CASSSYEVVVAEAFF
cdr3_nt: TGTGCCAGCAGTTCCTACGAGGTTGTCGTGGCTGAAGCTTTCTTT

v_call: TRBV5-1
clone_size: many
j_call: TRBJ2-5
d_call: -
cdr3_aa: CASSLAGSGQETQYF
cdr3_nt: TGCGCCAGCAGCTTGGCCGGGTCAGGGCAAGAGACCCAGTACTTC

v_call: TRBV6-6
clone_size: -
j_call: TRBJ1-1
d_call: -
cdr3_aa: CASSNQPVFEAFF
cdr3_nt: TGTGCCAGCAGTAACCAACCAGTCTTTGAAGCTTTCTTT

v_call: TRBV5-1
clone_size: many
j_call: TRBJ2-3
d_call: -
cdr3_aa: CASSYRARTDTQYF
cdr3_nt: TGCGCCAGCAGCTACCGGGCCCGCACAGATACGCAGTATTTT

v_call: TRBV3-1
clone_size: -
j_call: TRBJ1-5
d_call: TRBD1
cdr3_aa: CASSQGTGPGQPQHF
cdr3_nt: TGTGCCAGCAGCCAAGGGACAGGCCCGGGGCAGCCCCAGCATTTT

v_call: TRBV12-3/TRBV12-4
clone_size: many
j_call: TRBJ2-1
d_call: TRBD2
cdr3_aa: CASRLAGDVYNEQFF
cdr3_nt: TGTGCCAGCAGGTTAGCGGGAGACGTCTACAATGAGCAGTTCTTC

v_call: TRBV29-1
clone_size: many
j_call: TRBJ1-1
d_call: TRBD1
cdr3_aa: CSAGTGSGRTEAFF
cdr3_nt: TGCAGCGCTGGGACAGGGAGTGGTCGCACTGAAGCTTTCTTT

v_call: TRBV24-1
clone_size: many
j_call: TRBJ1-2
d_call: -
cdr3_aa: CATSYPRSDGYGYTF
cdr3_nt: TGTGCCACCAGTTATCCCCGAAGCGACGGCTATGGCTACACCTTC

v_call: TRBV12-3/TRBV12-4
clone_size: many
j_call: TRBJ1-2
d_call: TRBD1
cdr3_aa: CASNNKGGQGNTNYGYTF
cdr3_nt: TGTGCCAGCAACAATAAAGGGGGACAGGGGAATACTAACTATGGCTACACCTTC

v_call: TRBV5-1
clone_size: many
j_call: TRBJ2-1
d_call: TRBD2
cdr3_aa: CASRKGLASDEQFF
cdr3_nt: TGCGCCAGCCGAAAGGGACTAGCATCCGATGAGCAGTTCTTC

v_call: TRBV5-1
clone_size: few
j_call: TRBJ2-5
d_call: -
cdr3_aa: CASSLSRAAETQYF
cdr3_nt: TGCGCCAGCAGCTTAAGCAGGGCGGCGGAGACCCAGTACTTC

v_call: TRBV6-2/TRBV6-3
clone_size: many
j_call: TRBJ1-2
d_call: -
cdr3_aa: CASRDSDYGYTF
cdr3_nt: TGTGCCAGCAGAGACAGCGACTATGGCTACACCTTC

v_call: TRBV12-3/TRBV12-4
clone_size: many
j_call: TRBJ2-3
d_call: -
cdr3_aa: CASSLLRRPSTDTQYF
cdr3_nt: TGTGCCAGCAGTTTACTTCGCCGGCCTAGCACAGATACGCAGTATTTT

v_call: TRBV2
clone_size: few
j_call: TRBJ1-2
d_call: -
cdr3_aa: CASFPGTQLNYGYTF
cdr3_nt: TGTGCCAGCTTCCCCGGGACACAACTAAACTATGGCTACACCTTC

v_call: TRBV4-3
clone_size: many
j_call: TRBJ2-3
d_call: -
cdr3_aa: CASSQDSGGGTTDTQYF
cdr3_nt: TGCGCCAGCAGCCAAGATTCAGGGGGGGGCACCACAGATACGCAGTATTTT

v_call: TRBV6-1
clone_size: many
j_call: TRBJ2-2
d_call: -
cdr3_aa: CASCTAGFAGELFF
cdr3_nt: TGTGCCAGCTGTACGGCAGGGTTTGCCGGGGAGCTGTTTTTT

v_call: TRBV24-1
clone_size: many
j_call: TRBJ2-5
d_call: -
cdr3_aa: CATSAGETQYF
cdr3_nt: TGTGCCACCAGTGCCGGTGAGACCCAGTACTTC

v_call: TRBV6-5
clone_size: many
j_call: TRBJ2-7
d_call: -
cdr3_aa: CASSYTSGAVTYEQYF
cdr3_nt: TGTGCCAGCAGTTACACTTCGGGAGCGGTTACCTACGAGCAGTACTTC

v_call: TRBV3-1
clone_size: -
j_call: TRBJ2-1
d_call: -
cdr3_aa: CASSRGIDSHNEQFF
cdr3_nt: TGTGCCAGCAGCCGGGGGATCGACTCCCACAATGAGCAGTTCTTC

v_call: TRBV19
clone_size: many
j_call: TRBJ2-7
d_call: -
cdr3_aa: CASSMEGYEQYF
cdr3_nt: TGTGCCAGTAGTATGGAGGGCTACGAGCAGTACTTC

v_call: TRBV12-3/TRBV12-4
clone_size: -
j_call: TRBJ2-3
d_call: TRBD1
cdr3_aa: CAIISKGQGATSSTDTQCF
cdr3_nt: TGTGCCATCATTAGTAAGGGACAGGGGGCAACCTCTAGCACAGATACGCAGTGTTTT

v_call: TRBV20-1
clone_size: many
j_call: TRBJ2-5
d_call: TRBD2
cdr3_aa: CSAGLAGGPKETQYF
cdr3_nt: TGCAGCGCCGGACTAGCGGGGGGACCAAAAGAGACCCAGTACTTC

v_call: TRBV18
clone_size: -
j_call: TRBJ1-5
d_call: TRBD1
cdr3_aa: CASSPRDRDNQPQHF
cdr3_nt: TGTGCCAGCTCACCACGGGACAGGGACAATCAGCCCCAGCATTTT

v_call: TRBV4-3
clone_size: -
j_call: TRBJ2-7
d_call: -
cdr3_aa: CASSQGVGAGASSYEQYF
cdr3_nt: TGCGCCAGCAGCCAAGGGGTAGGCGCGGGGGCGAGCTCCTATGAGCAGTACTTC

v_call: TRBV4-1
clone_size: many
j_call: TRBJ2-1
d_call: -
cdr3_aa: CASSQEGTVKVNEQFF
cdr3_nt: TGCGCCAGCAGCCAAGAAGGCACAGTCAAGGTCAATGAGCAGTTCTTC

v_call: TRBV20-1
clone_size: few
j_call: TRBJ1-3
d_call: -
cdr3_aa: CSAGILGNTIYF
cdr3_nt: TGCAGTGCTGGTATACTCGGAAACACCATATATTTT

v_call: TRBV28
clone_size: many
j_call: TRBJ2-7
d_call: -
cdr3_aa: CASSLGGALSYEQYF
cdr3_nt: TGTGCCAGCAGTTTAGGGGGGGCCCTCTCCTACGAGCAGTACTTC

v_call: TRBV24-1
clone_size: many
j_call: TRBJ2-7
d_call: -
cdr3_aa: CATSDIGSEQYF
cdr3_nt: TGTGCCACCAGTGATATTGGGAGCGAGCAGTACTTC

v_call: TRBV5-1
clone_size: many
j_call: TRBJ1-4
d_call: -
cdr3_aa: CASRWGGQDEKLFF
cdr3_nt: TGCGCCAGCAGATGGGGGGGGCAAGATGAAAAACTGTTTTTT

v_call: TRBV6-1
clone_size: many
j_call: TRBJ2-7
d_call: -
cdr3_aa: CASRSGPRDPNTEQYF
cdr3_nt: TGTGCCAGCAGGTCGGGCCCCCGGGACCCTAATACCGAGCAGTACTTC

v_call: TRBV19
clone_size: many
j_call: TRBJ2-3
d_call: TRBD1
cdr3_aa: CASSLRDRETDTQYF
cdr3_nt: TGTGCCAGTAGTCTCCGGGACAGGGAGACAGATACGCAGTATTTT

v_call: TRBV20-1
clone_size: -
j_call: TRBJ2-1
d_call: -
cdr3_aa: CSARGRRDGVGEQFF
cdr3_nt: TGCAGTGCTAGAGGTCGGCGGGATGGGGTTGGTGAGCAGTTCTTC

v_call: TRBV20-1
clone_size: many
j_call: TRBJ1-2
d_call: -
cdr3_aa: CSAKRDTTNYGYTF
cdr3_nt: TGCAGTGCCAAGCGGGACACTACTAACTATGGCTACACCTTC

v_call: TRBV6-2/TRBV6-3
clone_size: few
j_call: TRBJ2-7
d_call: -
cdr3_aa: CAAGTTYEQYF
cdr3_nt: TGTGCCGCCGGGACAACCTACGAGCAGTACTTC

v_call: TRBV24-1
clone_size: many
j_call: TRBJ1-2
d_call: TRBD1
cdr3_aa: CATSGDRVDYGYTF
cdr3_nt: TGTGCCACCAGTGGGGACAGGGTGGACTATGGCTACACCTTC

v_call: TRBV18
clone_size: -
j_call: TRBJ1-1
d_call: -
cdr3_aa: CASRGRHTEAFF
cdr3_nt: TGTGCCAGCCGGGGACGCCACACTGAAGCTTTCTTT

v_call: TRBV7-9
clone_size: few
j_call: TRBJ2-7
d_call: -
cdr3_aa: CASSRGGNHEQYF
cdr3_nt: TGTGCCAGCTCCAGGGGAGGGAACCACGAGCAGTACTTC

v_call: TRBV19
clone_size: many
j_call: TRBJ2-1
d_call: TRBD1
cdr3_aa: CASSKQGSSYNEQFF
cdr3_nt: TGTGCCAGTAGTAAACAGGGGAGCTCCTACAATGAGCAGTTCTTC

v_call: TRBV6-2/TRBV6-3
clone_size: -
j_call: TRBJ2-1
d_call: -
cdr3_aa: CASRKGGESRKEQFF
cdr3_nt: TGTGCCAGCCGGAAGGGGGGTGAATCTCGCAAGGAGCAGTTCTTC

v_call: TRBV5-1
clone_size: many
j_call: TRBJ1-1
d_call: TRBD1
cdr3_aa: CASSLGQGAGGTEAFF
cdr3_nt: TGCGCCAGCAGCCTTGGACAGGGCGCGGGAGGCACTGAAGCTTTCTTT

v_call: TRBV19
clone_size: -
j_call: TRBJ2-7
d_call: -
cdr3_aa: CASGAAIGYEQYF
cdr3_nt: TGTGCCAGCGGAGCCGCTATAGGCTACGAGCAGTACTTC

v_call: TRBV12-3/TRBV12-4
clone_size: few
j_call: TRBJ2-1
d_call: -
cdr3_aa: CASSWDGYNEQFF
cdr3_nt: TGTGCCAGCAGTTGGGACGGCTACAATGAGCAGTTCTTC

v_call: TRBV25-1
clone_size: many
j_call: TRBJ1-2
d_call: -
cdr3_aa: CASSSPGKGYGYTF
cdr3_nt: TGTGCCAGCAGCTCTCCGGGAAAGGGGTATGGCTACACCTTC

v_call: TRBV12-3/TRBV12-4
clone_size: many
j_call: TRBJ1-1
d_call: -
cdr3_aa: CAISKDRLNTEAFF
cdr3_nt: TGTGCCATCTCAAAGGACAGATTGAACACTGAAGCTTTCTTT

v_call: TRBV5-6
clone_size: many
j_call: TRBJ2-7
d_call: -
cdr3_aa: CASSLDRVVEQYF
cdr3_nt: TGTGCCAGCAGCTTGGACAGGGTCGTCGAGCAGTACTTC

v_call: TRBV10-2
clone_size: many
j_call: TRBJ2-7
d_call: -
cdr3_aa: CASSEGGLRGDEQYF
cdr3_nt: TGCGCCAGCAGTGAAGGGGGACTTAGGGGGGACGAGCAGTACTTC